A single sample is the source of the 32 T cell receptor beta chains below, sequenced in a study of cytomegalovirus exposure and HLA in healthy donors. PCR amplification relied on 60 Vbeta primers (plus 13 Jbeta primers). Generated by immunoSEQ multiplex PCR, the TCRdb table keeps only in-frame clones and is missing some. The sample records around 100,000 clones, 65% to 80% being singletons. The specimen was PBMCs. These receptor sequences come from a woman in her thirties or forties in good health and CMV-seronegative.

This chain uses TRBV7-2 with TRBJ2-6; D is undetermined. This CDR3 has 16 amino acids. The germline V gene has CDR1 SGHTA and CDR2 FQGNSA. V was shortened by 5 bases and J by 0 bases, with 11 bases between the two germline ends. The CDR3 bases are TGTGCCAGCAGCCGAGTGTTTAGCTCTGGGGCCAACGTCCTGACTTTC. Its protein is CASSRVFSSGANVLTF.

This clone occurred once. This chain joins TRBV7-9 and TRBJ2-7, with D possibly TRBD2 on 5 matching bases. This CDR3 has 16 amino acids. Germline V gives CDR1 SEHNR, CDR2 FQNEAQ (reference sequence). Trimming shortened V by 2 bases and J by 4 bases, and 18 bases separated the two germline ends. The CDR3 DNA reads TGTGCCAGCAGCTTACGGGGTACACGGGCCCTTTACGAGCAGTACTTC. This translates into CASSLRGTRALYEQYF.

The gene calls are TRBV27 and TRBJ2-5; 9 bases are shared with TRBD2. V dropped 6 bases and J dropped 2; count of bases not matched to a gene: 7. This CDR3 spans 15 amino acids. Germline V gene data show CDR1 as MNHEY and CDR2 as SMNVEV (reference sequence). The CDR3 loop reads CASRRASGEQETQYF. The DNA for the CDR3 is TGTGCCAGCAGACGCGCTAGCGGGGAACAAGAGACCCAGTACTTC.

This chain links TRBV2 with TRBJ2-7; maybe TRBD1 (5 bases). The V gene lost 6 bases and the J gene lost 3 bases, with 18 bases spanning the gap. This CDR3 contains 15 residues. CDR1 is SNHLY, CDR2 FYNNEI, per germline. Written as DNA, the CDR3 is TGTGCCAGCAGACCCCCAGGGATGGGCCTCTACGAGCAGTACTTC. This translates into CASRPPGMGLYEQYF.

The genes are TRBV5-1 and TRBJ1-1, with D possibly matching TRBD1 (5 bases). Per germline, CDR1 SGHRS and CDR2 YFSETQ. The CDR3 is 14 amino acids. V was clipped by 4 bases and J by 1 base, with 11 bases between them. CDR3: CASSETRENTEAFF. In DNA, the CDR3 is TGCGCCAGCAGCGAAACCAGGGAGAACACTGAAGCTTTCTTT.

The CDR3 sequence is CASSLGRGLETQYF. Here the CDR3 DNA reads TGTGCCAGCAGTTTGGGGAGAGGATTAGAGACCCAGTACTTC. The chain joins TRBV28 to TRBJ2-5; tentative D call: TRBD2 (5 bases). V lost 3 bases, J lost 4 bases, and 12 bases lay in between. Germline V gene sequence: CDR1 MDHEN, CDR2 SYDVKM. The length of the CDR3 is 14 residues.

The chain combines TRBV30 with TRBJ1-3; D is undetermined. V lost 3 bases, J lost 1 base, and 10 bases lay in between. This CDR3 region has 14 residues. Per the germline V gene, CDR1 is GTSNPN and CDR2 is SVGIG (reference sequence). CDR3 nucleotide sequence: TGTGCCTGGAGCACCCAGTTGTCTGGAAACACCATATATTTT. Its translation: CAWSTQLSGNTIYF.

The chain combines TRBV21-1 with TRBJ2-1; whether TRBD2, the table's D call, matches the DNA was not checked. TRBV21-1 is designated a pseudogene. The CDR3 has 16 residues. DNA of the CDR3: TGTGCCAGCAGCAAAGGGACTAGGAGGCCATGGGGTGAGCAGTTCTTC. Translation: CASSKGTRRPWGEQFF.

A few counts support this clone. V gene TRBV5-1 combines with J gene TRBJ2-3; the match to TRBD1 covers 8 bases. Germline CDR1 reads SGHRS; CDR2 reads YFSETQ. V was clipped by 6 bases and J by 3 bases; unmatched bases: 6. CDR3 size: 14 residues. CDR3 protein: CASTVTGVTDTQYF. CDR3 in DNA: TGCGCCAGCACTGTGACAGGGGTGACAGATACGCAGTATTTT. The full variable domain, with the rest looked up from reference TRBV5-1 and TRBJ2-3, is KAGVTQTPRYLIKTRGQQVTLSCSPISGHRSVSWYQQTPGQGLQFLFEYFSETQRNKGNFPGRFSGRQFSNSRSEMNVSTLELGDSALYLCASTVTGVTDTQYFGPGTRLTVL.

The rearrangement uses TRBV7-9 and TRBJ2-1; 10 positions agree with TRBD2. The germline CDR1 and CDR2 sequences are SEHNR and FQNEAQ (reference sequence). V shed 1 base and J 9 bases; nucleotides not matched to a gene: 6. The length of the CDR3 is 15 residues. DNA of the CDR3: TGTGCCAGCAGCTTAGTCCCGGGACTAGCGCGTGAGCAGTTCTTC. Amino acid sequence: CASSLVPGLAREQFF.

This clone was detected once. The rearrangement links TRBV2 to TRBJ1-5; D gene ambiguous. The V gene's germline CDR1 is SNHLY and CDR2 FYNNEI. This CDR3 comprises 12 residues. Trimming removed 6 bases at V and 2 bases at J, with 5 bases between. In DNA form, the CDR3 reads TGTGCCAGCAGGAGAGGCAATCAGCCCCAGCATTTT. Protein product: CASRRGNQPQHF.

In this sample, this clone turned up many times. The V gene is TRBV30, the J gene TRBJ1-3; D ambiguous. Germline V gene sequence: CDR1 GTSNPN, CDR2 SVGIG (reference sequence). V gave up 4 bases and J gave up 0 bases, with 7 bases separating them. The CDR3 has 13 amino acids. The CDR3, as DNA: TGTGCCTGGACCCTAAGCTCTGGAAACACCATATATTTT. Amino acids: CAWTLSSGNTIYF.

The chain has TRBV7-2 and TRBJ2-4; 9 bases align to TRBD2. This CDR3 region has 15 residues. The germline gives CDR1 SGHTA, CDR2 FQGNSA. The junction had 13 bases not matched to a gene; V was cut back by 10 bases and J by 6 bases. DNA of the CDR3: TGTGCCACACGCGGGGGGGCCTTTTCCGGAAACATTCAGTACTTC. Its protein product is CATRGGAFSGNIQYF.

V is TRBV27 and J is TRBJ2-7, with TRBD1 matching 7 bases. The V segment lost 2 bases and the J segment 4 bases; nucleotides outside the gene matches: 5. Per the germline V gene, CDR1 is MNHEY and CDR2 is SMNVEV (reference sequence). This CDR3 spans 14 amino acids. In DNA, the CDR3 is TGTGCCAGCAGTTTAACCGGGACAGATTACGAGCAGTACTTC. Amino acid sequence: CASSLTGTDYEQYF.

CDR3 protein: CASQETGVRMNTEAFF. CDR3 coding DNA: TGTGCCAGCCAAGAGACAGGGGTCCGTATGAACACTGAAGCTTTCTTT. This rearrangement joins TRBV28 to TRBJ1-1; 8 nucleotides match TRBD1. This CDR3 is built from 16 residues. The trim removed 8 bases at V and 0 bases at J, leaving 11 bases unmatched. CDR1 and CDR2 from the germline V gene are MDHEN and SYDVKM.

The chain combines TRBV5-1 with TRBJ2-7; 7 bases are shared with TRBD2. The V gene end was trimmed by 4 bases and the J gene end by 6 bases; junction bases not matched to a gene: 22. Germline lookup yields CDR1 SGHRS and CDR2 YFSETQ. This CDR3 comprises 18 residues. The CDR3 DNA reads TGCGCCAGCAGCAGATCCCCTGGGGGTGGGGCGGGAGCTCGCGAGCAGTACTTC. Translated: CASSRSPGGGAGAREQYF.

This rearrangement joins TRBV30 to TRBJ2-3, with D possibly matching TRBD2 (5 bases). The CDR3 length is 13 residues. V lost 2 bases and J lost 3, with 9 bases in between. Looked up from germline, CDR1 is GTSNPN and CDR2 is SVGIG (reference sequence). CDR3 in amino acids: CAWSSGETDTQYF. In DNA form, the CDR3 reads TGTGCCTGGAGTAGTGGGGAGACAGATACGCAGTATTTT.

This chain uses TRBV6-5 with TRBJ1-2; D uncertain. The CDR3 runs 13 residues. The germline V and J ends were trimmed by 0 bases and 4 bases, with 6 bases remaining between them. Germline V gives CDR1 MNHEY, CDR2 SVGAGI. The CDR3 reads CASSYSGVYGYTF. The DNA for the CDR3 is TGTGCCAGCAGTTACTCCGGGGTCTATGGCTACACCTTC.

This CDR3 is CASSQAFSGNTQYF. CDR3 sequence (DNA): TGTGCCAGCAGCCAAGCTTTTTCCGGGAACACGCAGTATTTT. V and J are TRBV14 and TRBJ2-3; possible D gene TRBD2, 5 bases. The CDR3 loop spans 14 amino acids. CDR1 SGHDN and CDR2 FVKESK come from the germline V gene. Trimming left V 1 base short and J 9 bases short, with 14 bases between.

In its sample, this clone was seen once. This chain links TRBV4-1 with TRBJ2-3; possible D gene TRBD1, 6 bases. Trimming removed 0 bases from V and 5 bases from J, with 12 bases in between. There are 15 residues in the CDR3. Germline CDR1 reads MGHRA; CDR2 reads YSYEKL. CDR3 DNA: TGCGCCAGCAGCCAAGATCTACAGGGAGTAGATACGCAGTATTTT. It specifies CASSQDLQGVDTQYF.

This clone was picked up a small number of times. The rearrangement joins TRBV5-4 to TRBJ2-2; D is unclear. Germline-derived CDR1 and CDR2 are SGHNT and YYREEE (reference sequence). The CDR3 extends over 16 amino acids. V was cut by 1 base and J by 4 bases, with 14 bases left in between. CDR3: CASSLTTSPFTGELFF. CDR3 bases: TGTGCCAGCAGCTTGACTACGTCGCCGTTCACCGGGGAGCTGTTTTTT. Based on the CDR3 plus reference TRBV5-4 and TRBJ2-2, the full variable domain is ETGVTQSPTHLIKTRGQQVTLRCSSQSGHNTVSWYQQALGQGPQFIFQYYREEENGRGNFPPRFSGLQFPNYSSELNVNALELDDSALYLCASSLTTSPFTGELFFGEGSRLTVL.

The rearrangement links TRBV4-1 to TRBJ1-2; D gene uncertain. Germline loops: CDR1 MGHRA, CDR2 YSYEKL. This CDR3 comprises 15 residues. V lost 4 bases and J 4 bases, leaving 16 bases between the germline ends. Written as DNA, the CDR3 is TGCGCCAGCAGCCCTACGACTCAACCGGGCTATGGCTACACCTTC. Protein product: CASSPTTQPGYGYTF.

The rearrangement joins TRBV11-3 to TRBJ2-5; TRBD1 matches 8 bases. Gene TRBJ2-7 matches the end of the DNA better, so the J call may be wrong. From germline, CDR1 is SGHNT and CDR2 YENEEA. This CDR3 has 14 residues. The CDR3 DNA sequence: TGTGCCAGCAGCTTGGGAGACAGGGGCCACGAGCAGTACTTC. Amino acid sequence: CASSLGDRGHEQYF.

This chain uses TRBV2 with TRBJ1-5, with 7 bases matching TRBD1. The junction had 9 bases not matched to a gene; V was cut back by 6 bases and J by 4 bases. From germline, CDR1 is SNHLY and CDR2 FYNNEI. The CDR3 runs to 15 residues. The CDR3 sequence: CASSRGQEANQPQHF. CDR3 bases: TGTGCCAGCAGCCGCGGACAGGAGGCTAATCAGCCCCAGCATTTT.

This rearrangement joins TRBV7-8 to TRBJ2-1; TRBD2 matches at 12 bases. There are 17 residues in the CDR3. From germline, CDR1 is SGHVS and CDR2 FQNEAQ. The V segment lost 5 bases and the J segment 6 bases; nucleotides outside the gene matches: 11. The CDR3: CASSLRTSGTLLNEQFF. CDR3 DNA: TGTGCCAGCAGCCTAAGGACTAGCGGGACACTTCTCAATGAGCAGTTCTTC.

This clone was seen more than once but under ten times. This chain links TRBV30 with TRBJ1-1; D is ambiguous. V lost 5 bases to trimming and J lost 0 bases, with 4 bases between them. The CDR3 length is 11 residues. Germline V gene sequence: CDR1 GTSNPN, CDR2 SVGIG (reference sequence). This chain's CDR3 is CAWSVNTEAFF. CDR3 coding DNA: TGTGCCTGGTCGGTGAACACTGAAGCTTTCTTT.

A few counts support this clone. This sequence joins TRBV11-2 and TRBJ2-3; a weak D match, TRBD2 (5 bases). The V gene's germline CDR1 is SGHAT and CDR2 FQNNGV. The CDR3 is made up of 17 amino acids. Trimming shortened V by 6 bases and J by 1 base, and 20 bases separated the two germline ends. This chain's CDR3 is CASSYSTGNPRTDTQYF. The CDR3 DNA is TGTGCCAGCAGTTACTCGACCGGGAATCCGCGCACAGATACGCAGTATTTT. Filled out from reference TRBV11-2 and TRBJ2-3, the complete variable domain reads EAGVAQSPRYKIIEKRQSVAFWCNPISGHATLYWYQQILGQGPKLLIQFQNNGVVDDSQLPKDRFSAERLKGVDSTLKIQPAKLEDSAVYLCASSYSTGNPRTDTQYFGPGTRLTVL.

The chain employs TRBV10-3 and TRBJ1-2; perhaps TRBD1 as D (5 bases). V was shortened by 3 bases and J by 8 bases, with 13 bases between the two germline ends. The length of the CDR3 is 13 residues. Germline V gene data show CDR1 as ENHRY and CDR2 as SYGVKD. The CDR3: CAISDGGGVGYTF. DNA of the CDR3: TGTGCCATCAGTGATGGGGGGGGAGTCGGCTACACCTTC.

V and J are TRBV30 and TRBJ2-1, with 11 bases aligning to TRBD2. CDR1 is GTSNPN and CDR2 is SVGIG in the germline V gene (reference sequence). This CDR3 has 17 residues. J lost 1 base, V lost 1 base, and 6 bases had no gene match. The CDR3 is CAWSDSGRAASYNEQFF. In DNA, the CDR3 is TGTGCCTGGAGTGATAGCGGGAGGGCCGCATCCTACAATGAGCAGTTCTTC.

V gene TRBV7-2 combines with J gene TRBJ2-1; D may be TRBD2 (6 bases). The V end was cut by 8 bases, the J end by 7 bases, with 9 bases between. Germline CDR1 is SGHTA and CDR2 is FQGNSA. CDR3 size: 11 residues. CDR3 in DNA: TGTGCCAGCGGCGGGACTAATGAGCAGTTCTTC. It yields the protein CASGGTNEQFF.

The V call is TRBV30, the J call TRBJ2-7; the D gene is possibly TRBD1 (7 bases). The V and J ends lost 5 bases and 0 bases respectively, with 17 bases between them. Germline assignment: CDR1 GTSNPN and CDR2 SVGIG (reference sequence). The CDR3 has 15 residues. In nucleotides, the CDR3 is TGTGCCTGGCGGAGGGGGCCATCCTACTCCTACGAGCAGTACTTC. Its translation: CAWRRGPSYSYEQYF.

The chain carries TRBV7-9 and TRBJ2-7, with 9 bases lining up with TRBD2. Germline V CDR1 and CDR2: SEHNR, FQNEAQ (reference sequence). V lost 1 base and J lost 5; bases outside the gene matches: 18. The CDR3 covers 19 residues. The CDR3 is CASSLGGYLGSGSTHEQYF. CDR3 DNA sequence: TGTGCCAGCAGCTTAGGAGGGTACCTGGGTAGCGGGAGTACCCACGAGCAGTACTTC.